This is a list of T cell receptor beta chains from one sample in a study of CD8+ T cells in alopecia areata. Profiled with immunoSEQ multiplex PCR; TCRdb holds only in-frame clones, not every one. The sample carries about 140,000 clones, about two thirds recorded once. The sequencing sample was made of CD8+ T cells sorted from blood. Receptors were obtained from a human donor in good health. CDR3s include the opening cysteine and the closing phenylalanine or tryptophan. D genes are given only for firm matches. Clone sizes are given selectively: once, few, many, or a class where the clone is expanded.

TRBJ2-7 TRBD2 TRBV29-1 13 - TGCAGCGTTCGGACTAGCGGGAGCTACGAGCAGTACTTC CSVRTSGSYEQYF
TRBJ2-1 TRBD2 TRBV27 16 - TGTGCCAGCAGTTCCGAGCGGGAGAGTTCCTACAATGAGCAGTTCTTC CASSSERESSYNEQFF
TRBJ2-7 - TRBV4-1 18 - TGCGCCAGCAGCCAAGATCCGAAAGCGGGCCTTAGCTCCTACGAGCAGTACTTC CASSQDPKAGLSSYEQYF
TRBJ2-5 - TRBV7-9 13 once TGTGCCAGCACCACAGGGCCCCAAGAGACCCAGTACTTC CASTTGPQETQYF
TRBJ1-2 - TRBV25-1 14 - TGTGCCAGCAGTGGAAGGGGATTGAACTATGGCTACACCTTC CASSGRGLNYGYTF
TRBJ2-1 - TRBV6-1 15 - TGTGCCAGCAGTGAAGAGGCAGGGAATCACAATGAGCAGTTCTTC CASSEEAGNHNEQFF
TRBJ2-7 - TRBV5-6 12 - TGTGCCAGCAGTCCGGGGACCTACGAGCAGTACTTC CASSPGTYEQYF
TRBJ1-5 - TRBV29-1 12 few TGCAGCGTTGAAGGGGACAATCAGCCCCAGCATTTT CSVEGDNQPQHF
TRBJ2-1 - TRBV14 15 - TGTGCCAGCAGCCCCTTCCAGGGAGGCAACAATGAGCAGTTCTTC CASSPFQGGNNEQFF
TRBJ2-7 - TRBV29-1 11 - TGCAGCGTTGGGATTCCCTACGAGCAGTACTTC CSVGIPYEQYF
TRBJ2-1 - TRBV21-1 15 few TGTGCCAGCAGCAAAACGAGACAGGGTCACAATGAGCAGTTCTTC CASSKTRQGHNEQFF
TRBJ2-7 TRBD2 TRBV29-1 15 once TGCAGCGTTGAGGGCCGGCGGGAGGATTTCTACGAGCAGTACTTC CSVEGRREDFYEQYF
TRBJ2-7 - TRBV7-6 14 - TGTGCCAGCAGCTTAGCGGCCGAAAACTACGAGCAGTACTTC CASSLAAENYEQYF
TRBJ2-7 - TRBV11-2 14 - TGTGCCAGCAGCTTAGTACCCAGGGCCGACGAGCAGTACTTC CASSLVPRADEQYF
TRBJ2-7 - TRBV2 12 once TGTGCCAGCAGTGGGGCGGGCTACGAGCAGTACTTC CASSGAGYEQYF
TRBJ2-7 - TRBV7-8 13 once TGTGCCAGCAGCTTAAACCCTTCCTACGAGCAGTACTTC CASSLNPSYEQYF
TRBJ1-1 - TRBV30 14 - TGTGCCTGTCGGGACGCCCTCTTTACCGATGAAGCTTTCTTT CACRDALFTDEAFF
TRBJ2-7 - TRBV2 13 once TGTGCCAGCAGTGGGGACTTATCCTACGAGCAGTACTTC CASSGDLSYEQYF
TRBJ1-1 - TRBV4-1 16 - TGCGCCAGCAGCCTAGGGCTAACCGGGTCGAACACTGAAGCTTTCTTT CASSLGLTGSNTEAFF
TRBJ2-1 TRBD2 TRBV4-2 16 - TGTGCCAGCAGCCAAGACTTAGCGGGAGGCACCAATGAGCAGTTCTTC CASSQDLAGGTNEQFF
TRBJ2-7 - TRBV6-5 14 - TGTGCCAGCAGTCTCCGAAGTGACCCCAGGGAGCAGTACTTC CASSLRSDPREQYF
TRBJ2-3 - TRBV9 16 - TGTGCCAGCAGCCGGCGAGGGGTAGGGGGCACAGATACGCAGTATTTT CASSRRGVGGTDTQYF
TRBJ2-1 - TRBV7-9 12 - TGTGCCAGCAGCTTAGGCGGGGTAGCCCAGTTCTTC CASSLGGVAQFF
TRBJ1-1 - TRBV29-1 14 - TGCAGCGTTGAAGTGGGGAGCGGGGTCACTGAAGCTTTCTTT CSVEVGSGVTEAFF
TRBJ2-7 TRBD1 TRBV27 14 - TGTGCCAGCAGTGGGACAGGGGGCTTTCCCGAGCAGTACTTC CASSGTGGFPEQYF
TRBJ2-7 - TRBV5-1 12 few TGCGCCAGCAGCCCGAACTGGAACGAGCAGTACTTC CASSPNWNEQYF
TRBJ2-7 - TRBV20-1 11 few TGCAGTGCTGCAGGGTTAGACGAGCAGTACTTC CSAAGLDEQYF
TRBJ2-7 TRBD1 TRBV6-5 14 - TGTGCCAGCAGTTACAGGGACAGCCCCTACGAGCAGTACTTC CASSYRDSPYEQYF
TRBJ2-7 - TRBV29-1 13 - TGCAGCGTTCTCAACAGGGAAACCTACGAGCAGTACTTC CSVLNRETYEQYF
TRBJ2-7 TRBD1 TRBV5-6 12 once TGTGCCAGCAGCGCGACAGGGGACGAGCAGTACTTC CASSATGDEQYF
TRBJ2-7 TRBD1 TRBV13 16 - TGTGCCAGCAGCTTAGGCCCGACAGGGGTCCTTTCAGAGCAGTACTTC CASSLGPTGVLSEQYF
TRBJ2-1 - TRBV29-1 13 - TGCAGCGTTGTGGGGGATTTAGGGGATGAGCAGTTCTTC CSVVGDLGDEQFF
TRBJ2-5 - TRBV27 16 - TGTGCCAGCAGTTTAGGGCCGGGAAACTTACAAGAGACCCAGTACTTC CASSLGPGNLQETQYF
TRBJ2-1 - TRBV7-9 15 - TGTGCCAGCAGCTTCTTCGGGGAACTCTACAATGAGCAGTTCTTC CASSFFGELYNEQFF
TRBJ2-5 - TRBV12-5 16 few TGTGCTAGTGGTTTGGTACGCCTGGGTCTCCAAGAGACCCAGTACTTC CASGLVRLGLQETQYF
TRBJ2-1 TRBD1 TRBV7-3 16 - TGTGCCAGCAGCTTAGGACAGGGTCCCTCCTACAATGAGCAGTTCTTC CASSLGQGPSYNEQFF
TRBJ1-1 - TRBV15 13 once TGTGCCACCAGCGGGGGGCCCAACACTGAAGCTTTCTTT CATSGGPNTEAFF
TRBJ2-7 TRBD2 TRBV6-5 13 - TGTGCCAGCACGCGGGAGCCCGCCGACGAGCAGTACTTC CASTREPADEQYF
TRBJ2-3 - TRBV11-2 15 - TGTGCCAGCAGCTTAGCCCCGGGGGTCACAGATACGCAGTATTTT CASSLAPGVTDTQYF
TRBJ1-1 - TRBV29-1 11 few TGCAGCGTTGACGGGCCGAATGAAGCTTTCTTT CSVDGPNEAFF
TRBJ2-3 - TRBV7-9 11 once TGTGCCAGCAGGGGGACAGATACGCAGTATTTT CASRGTDTQYF
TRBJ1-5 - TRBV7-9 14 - TGTGCCAGCAGCGGGACCGCTAGCAATCAGCCCCAGCATTTT CASSGTASNQPQHF
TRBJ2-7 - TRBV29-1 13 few TGCAGCGTTGAGCCCCCAGGGACCTACGAGCAGTACTTC CSVEPPGTYEQYF
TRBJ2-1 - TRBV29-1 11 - TGCAGCGTTGAAGAGAAGGGTGAGCAGTTCTTC CSVEEKGEQFF
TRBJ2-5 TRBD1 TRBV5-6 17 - TGTGCCAGCAGCATGCAAACAGGGGTCGCGATGCAAGAGACCCAGTACTTC CASSMQTGVAMQETQYF
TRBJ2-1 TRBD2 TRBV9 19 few TGTGCCAGCAGCGCGAGATCTAGCGGGATATCATACTCCTACAATGAGCAGTTCTTC CASSARSSGISYSYNEQFF
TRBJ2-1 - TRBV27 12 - TGTGCCAGCAGTTTATGGGGGAACCAATGGTTCTTC CASSLWGNQWFF
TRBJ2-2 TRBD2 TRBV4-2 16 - TGTGCCAGCAGCCCGCCCGTAGCGGGTCTCACCGGGGAGCTGTTTTTT CASSPPVAGLTGELFF
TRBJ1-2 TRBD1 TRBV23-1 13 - TGCGCCAGCAGTCAGACAGGGGTGGGTGGCTACACCTTC CASSQTGVGGYTF
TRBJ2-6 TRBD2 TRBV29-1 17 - TGCAGCGTCGCAGGGACTAGAGCCCACTCTGGGGCCAACGTCCTGACTTTC CSVAGTRAHSGANVLTF
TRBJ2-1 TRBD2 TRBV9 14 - TGTGCCAGCAGCGTAGGTAATAGCGGGAGGGAGCAGTTCTTC CASSVGNSGREQFF
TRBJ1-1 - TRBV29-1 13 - TGCAGCGTTGAAGCCCCAGGGGACACTGAAGCTTTCTTT CSVEAPGDTEAFF
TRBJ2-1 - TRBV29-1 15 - TGCAGCGTTGAAGAGGGCAAGCCTGGGGGCAATGAGCAGTTCTTC CSVEEGKPGGNEQFF
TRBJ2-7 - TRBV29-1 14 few TGCAGCGTTGCCTCGAGGGGCCAGACCTACGAGCAGTACTTC CSVASRGQTYEQYF
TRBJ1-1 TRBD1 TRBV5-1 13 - TGCGCCAGCAGCCTGGGACAGCGCACTGAAGCTTTCTTT CASSLGQRTEAFF
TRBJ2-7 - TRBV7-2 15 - TGTGCCAGCAGCTTAGCGCTCGGGTTGTCCTACGAGCAGTACTTC CASSLALGLSYEQYF
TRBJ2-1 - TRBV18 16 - TGTGCCAGCTCCCCCACAAGCGGAGTTGGATACAATGAGCAGTTCTTC CASSPTSGVGYNEQFF